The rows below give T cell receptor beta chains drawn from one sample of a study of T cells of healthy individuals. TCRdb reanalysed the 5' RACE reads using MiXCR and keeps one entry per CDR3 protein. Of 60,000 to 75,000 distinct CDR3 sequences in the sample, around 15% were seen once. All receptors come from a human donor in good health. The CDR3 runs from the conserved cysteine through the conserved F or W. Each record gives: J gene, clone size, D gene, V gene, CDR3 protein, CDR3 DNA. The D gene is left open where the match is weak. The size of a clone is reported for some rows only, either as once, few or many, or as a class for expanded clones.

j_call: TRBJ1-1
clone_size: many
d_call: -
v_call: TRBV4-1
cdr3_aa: CASRNRALNTEAFF
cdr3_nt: TGCGCCAGCAGAAACAGGGCCTTGAACACTGAAGCTTTCTTT

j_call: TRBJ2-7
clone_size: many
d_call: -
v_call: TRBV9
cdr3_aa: CASSVDGYEQYF
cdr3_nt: TGTGCCAGCAGCGTAGACGGCTACGAGCAGTACTTC

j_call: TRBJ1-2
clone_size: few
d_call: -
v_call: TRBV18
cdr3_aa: CASSPREKGHGYTF
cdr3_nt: TGTGCCAGCTCACCAAGGGAGAAGGGGCATGGCTACACCTTC

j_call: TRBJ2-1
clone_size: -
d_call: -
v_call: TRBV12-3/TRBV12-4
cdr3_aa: CASSFGDYEQFF
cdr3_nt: TGTGCCAGCAGTTTTGGGGATTATGAGCAGTTCTTC

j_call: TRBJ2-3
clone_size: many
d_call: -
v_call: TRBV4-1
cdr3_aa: CASSQDIGAASTDTQYF
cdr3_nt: TGCGCCAGCAGCCAAGATATAGGGGCAGCCAGCACAGATACGCAGTATTTT

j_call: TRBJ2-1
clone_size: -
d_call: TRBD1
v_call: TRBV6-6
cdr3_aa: CASSYVRQGPHNEQFF
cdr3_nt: TGTGCCAGCAGTTACGTGAGACAGGGACCCCACAATGAGCAGTTCTTC

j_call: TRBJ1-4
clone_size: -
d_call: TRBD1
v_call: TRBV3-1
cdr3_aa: CASSQGGQRGFF
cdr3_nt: TGTGCCAGCAGCCAAGGGGGACAGCGGGGCTTTTTT

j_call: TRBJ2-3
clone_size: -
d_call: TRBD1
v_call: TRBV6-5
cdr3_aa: CASSLGQGARRDTQYF
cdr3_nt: TGTGCCAGCAGTTTAGGACAGGGGGCGCGAAGAGATACGCAGTATTTT

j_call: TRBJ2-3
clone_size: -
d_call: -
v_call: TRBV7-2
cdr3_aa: CASSLRSGEDTQYF
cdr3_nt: TGTGCCAGCAGCTTACGCTCGGGGGAGGATACGCAGTATTTT

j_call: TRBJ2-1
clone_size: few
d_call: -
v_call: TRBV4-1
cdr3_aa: CASSRESSYNEQFF
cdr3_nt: TGCGCCAGCAGCCGGGAATCCTCCTACAATGAGCAGTTCTTC

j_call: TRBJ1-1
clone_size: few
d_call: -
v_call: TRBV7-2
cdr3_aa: CASSSWTSNTEAFF
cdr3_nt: TGTGCCAGCAGCTCCTGGACATCGAACACTGAAGCTTTCTTT